The T cell receptor beta chain described here comes from a study of T cell responses to AZD1222 COVID-19 vaccine. On this clone: Its antigen is unidentified.

Data came from immunoSEQ multiplex PCR; TCRdb stores just in-frame clones and leaves some out. The table lists approximately 100,000 clones, 75% to 90% of them singletons, with 4.5% in the top ten. It was second doses at about 4 or about 12 weeks that were pooled. Regarding the study as a whole: Donors, mostly white British, included more females; clonal diversity was possibly underestimated. At baseline, seropositivity was found in only a handful of AZD1222 recipients.

CDR1 SGHDT and CDR2 YYEEEE come from the germline V gene. The CDR3 covers 14 residues. The V segment lost 0 bases and the J segment 4 bases; nucleotides outside the gene matches: 2. The sample consisted of peripheral blood, taken 28 days after the second AZD1222 dose. The chain couples TRBV5-6 to TRBJ2-5, with TRBD2 matching 8 bases. This TCR came from an adult who received the AZD1222 COVID-19 vaccine. The CDR3: CASSLETSVETQYF. CDR3 nucleotide sequence: TGTGCCAGCAGCTTGGAGACTAGCGTAGAGACCCAGTACTTC.